A single sample is the source of the 18 T cell receptor beta chains below, sequenced in a study of cytomegalovirus exposure and HLA in healthy donors. PCR used 60 Vbeta primers and 13 Jbeta primers. The repertoire was sequenced with immunoSEQ multiplex PCR; TCRdb's copy has only in-frame clones and lacks some. The sample yields under 110,000 clones, roughly 85% seen once. Specimen: PBMCs. The receptor source for this set is a man under 40 in good health and CMV-seronegative.

V usage is TRBV5-4 and J usage is TRBJ2-7, with TRBD1 identical over 7 bases. The CDR3 has 13 amino acids. The germline CDR1 and CDR2 sequences are SGHNT and YYREEE (reference sequence). J gave up 7 bases and V 5 bases, and 9 bases lay outside the gene matches. DNA of the CDR3: TGTGCCAGCAGACTCGACAGGGCAGGGGAGCAGTACTTC. It translates to CASRLDRAGEQYF. Looking up the rest from reference TRBV5-4 and TRBJ2-7 gives the full variable domain: ETGVTQSPTHLIKTRGQQVTLRCSSQSGHNTVSWYQQALGQGPQFIFQYYREEENGRGNFPPRFSGLQFPNYSSELNVNALELDDSALYLCASRLDRAGEQYFGPGTRLTVT.

CDR3 nucleotide sequence: TGTGCCAGCAGCTTAGGAGGGACAGTAGGCTACACCTTC. Translated: CASSLGGTVGYTF. This sequence joins TRBV7-2 and TRBJ1-2; 7 nucleotides align to TRBD1. J gave up 8 bases and V 1 base, and 4 bases lay outside the gene matches. The germline V gene has CDR1 SGHTA and CDR2 FQGNSA. The CDR3 contains 13 residues.

The chain joins TRBV7-9 to TRBJ2-7; D not certain. Germline CDR1 and CDR2: SEHNR and FQNEAQ (reference sequence). The CDR3 length is 13 residues. Deletions cut 2 bases from V and 3 bases from J, with 8 bases between. The CDR3 DNA is TGTGCCAGCAGCTTAATGGCTGGCTACGAGCAGTACTTC. Translating gives CASSLMAGYEQYF.

CDR3 amino acids: CASSQGQGEGEKLFF. The CDR3 nucleotides read TGTGCCAGCAGCCAAGGACAGGGGGAAGGTGAAAAACTGTTTTTT. J is TRBJ1-4 and V is TRBV4-2; TRBD1 aligns across 9 bases. The CDR3 runs 15 residues. Germline values: CDR1 LGHNA, CDR2 YNFKEQ. V lost 1 base to trimming and J lost 7 bases; unmatched junction nucleotides: 4.

V gene TRBV5-4 combines with J gene TRBJ1-2, with a tentative D call TRBD1 (5 bases). Trimming took off 4 bases at V and 7 bases at J, with 20 bases between the two ends. Germline V gives CDR1 SGHNT, CDR2 YYREEE (reference sequence). The CDR3 consists of 15 residues. CDR3 sequence reads: CASSRTGRLRIGYTF. The CDR3 region has the DNA TGTGCCAGCAGCCGCACAGGCCGCCTCAGGATTGGCTACACCTTC.

This chain links TRBV18 with TRBJ2-7, with 9 bases fitting TRBD1. Germline V gene data show CDR1 as KGHSH and CDR2 as LQKENI. V shed 4 bases and J 6 bases; nucleotides not matched to a gene: 10. CDR3 size: 15 residues. The CDR3 spells CASSQWTGEVGEQYF. The CDR3 DNA reads TGTGCCAGCTCACAGTGGACAGGGGAGGTCGGCGAGCAGTACTTC.

J is TRBJ2-7 and V is TRBV28, with a weak D call TRBD1 (6 bases). V gave up 3 bases and J gave up 0 bases, with 9 bases separating them. There are 14 residues in the CDR3. Germline-derived CDR1 and CDR2 are MDHEN and SYDVKM. The CDR3: CASSFRGSSYEQYF. CDR3 in DNA: TGTGCCAGCAGTTTTAGGGGGAGCTCCTACGAGCAGTACTTC.

This chain uses TRBV9 with TRBJ2-7; 12 bases align to TRBD2. The germline V gene has CDR1 SGDLS and CDR2 YYNGEE. The length of the CDR3 is 15 residues. With V trimmed by 1 base and J by 7 bases, 6 bases remained unmatched. DNA for the CDR3: TGTGCCAGCAGCGTAACTAGCGGGGGGATGGAGGAGCAGTACTTC. Its translation is CASSVTSGGMEEQYF.

The gene calls are TRBV27 and TRBJ2-1; 11 bases map to TRBD2. V dropped 5 bases and J dropped 5; count of bases not matched to a gene: 5. This CDR3 spans 15 amino acids. CDR1 is MNHEY, CDR2 SMNVEV, per germline (reference sequence). The CDR3 loop reads CASSPLLAGDNEQFF. The DNA of the CDR3 is TGTGCCAGCAGTCCACTACTAGCGGGAGACAATGAGCAGTTCTTC.

V gene TRBV5-1 combines with J gene TRBJ2-7; TRBD1 matches 11 bases. Unmatched junction bases numbered 3, after V lost 3 bases and J lost 4 bases. Looked up from germline, CDR1 is SGHRS and CDR2 is YFSETQ. The CDR3 contains 14 residues. In DNA, the CDR3 is TGCGCCAGCAGCTCCGGGACAGGGGGATACGAGCAGTACTTC. It is translated as CASSSGTGGYEQYF.

The chain employs TRBV9 and TRBJ1-4; TRBD1 matches at 7 bases. V lost 3 bases, J lost 0 bases, and 5 bases stayed unmatched. Looked up from germline, CDR1 is SGDLS and CDR2 is YYNGEE. The CDR3 has 16 amino acids. CDR3 in DNA: TGTGCCAGCAGCGCGGATGACAGGGCAACTAATGAAAAACTGTTTTTT. Translating it yields CASSADDRATNEKLFF.

This rearrangement joins TRBV29-1 to TRBJ2-5; 9 nucleotides align to TRBD1. Germline V gene sequence: CDR1 SQVTM, CDR2 ANQGSEA. This CDR3 has 14 residues. Trimming at V came to 3 bases and at J to 7 bases, leaving 9 bases not matched to a gene. CDR3: CSVDTGQGPWTQYF. CDR3 nucleotides: TGCAGCGTTGATACGGGACAGGGTCCTTGGACCCAGTACTTC.

The V call is TRBV7-2, the J call TRBJ1-2; the D is unclear. From germline, CDR1 is SGHTA and CDR2 FQGNSA. Trimming removed 3 bases at V and 4 bases at J, with 15 bases between. The CDR3 is 15 amino acids. This CDR3 is CASSFVDRGSYGYTF. For the CDR3, the DNA is TGTGCCAGCAGCTTTGTCGATCGCGGAAGCTATGGCTACACCTTC.

This sequence joins TRBV6-1 and TRBJ2-5; 9 bases are shared with TRBD1. CDR1 is MNHNS and CDR2 is SASEGT in the germline V gene. The trim removed 6 bases at V and 5 bases at J, leaving 4 bases unmatched. This CDR3 has 13 amino acids. As DNA, the CDR3 is TGTGCCAGCAGCAGACAGGGGGTGGAGACCCAGTACTTC. Its protein product is CASSRQGVETQYF.

The gene calls are TRBV2 and TRBJ2-1; perhaps TRBD1 as D (5 bases). This CDR3 spans 14 amino acids. Germline loops: CDR1 SNHLY, CDR2 FYNNEI. V was trimmed by 6 bases and J by 3 bases, leaving 12 bases between them. In DNA form, the CDR3 reads TGTGCCAGCAGAGGCCCTAGGGGCTACAATGAGCAGTTCTTC. The encoded protein is CASRGPRGYNEQFF.

The V gene is TRBV5-1, the J gene TRBJ1-1, with 12 positions matching TRBD1. CDR3 length: 16 amino acids. Germline values: CDR1 SGHRS, CDR2 YFSETQ. J gave up 5 bases and V 0 bases, and 5 bases lay outside the gene matches. DNA for the CDR3: TGCGCCAGCAGCTTGGGGGACAGGGGGCAGGAAACTGAAGCTTTCTTT. Translation: CASSLGDRGQETEAFF.

DNA for the CDR3: TGCGCCAGCAGCTTAAGCGGGTCGGGCAATGAGCAGTTCTTC. As protein: CASSLSGSGNEQFF. The chain is built from TRBV5-1 and TRBJ2-1; D is perhaps TRBD2 (6 bases). This CDR3 contains 14 residues. CDR1 is SGHRS and CDR2 is YFSETQ in the germline V gene. V was pared by 2 bases and J by 6 bases, with 12 bases between. The full variable domain, completed using reference TRBV5-1 and TRBJ2-1, is KAGVTQTPRYLIKTRGQQVTLSCSPISGHRSVSWYQQTPGQGLQFLFEYFSETQRNKGNFPGRFSGRQFSNSRSEMNVSTLELGDSALYLCASSLSGSGNEQFFGPGTRLTVL.

In this sample, this clone turned up a few times. This chain links TRBV5-6 with TRBJ2-7, with D tentatively TRBD2 (6 bases). Germline V gene data show CDR1 as SGHDT and CDR2 as YYEEEE. V was pared by 4 bases and J by 5 bases, with 13 bases between. CDR3 length equals 13 residues. Here the CDR3 DNA reads TGTGCCAGCAGCCCCGGGACTCCCCACGAGCAGTACTTC. The encoded protein is CASSPGTPHEQYF.